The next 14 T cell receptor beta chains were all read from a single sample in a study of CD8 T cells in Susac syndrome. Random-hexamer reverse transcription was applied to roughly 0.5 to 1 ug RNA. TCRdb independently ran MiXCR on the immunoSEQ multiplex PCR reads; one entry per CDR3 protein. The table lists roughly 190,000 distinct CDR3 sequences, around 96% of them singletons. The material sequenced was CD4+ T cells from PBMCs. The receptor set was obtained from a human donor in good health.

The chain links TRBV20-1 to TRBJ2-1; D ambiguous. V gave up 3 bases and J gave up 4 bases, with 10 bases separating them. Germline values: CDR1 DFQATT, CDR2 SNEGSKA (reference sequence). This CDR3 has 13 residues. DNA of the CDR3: TGCAGTGCTAGCGGTGGGCCGTACAATGAGCAGTTCTTC. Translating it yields CSASGGPYNEQFF.

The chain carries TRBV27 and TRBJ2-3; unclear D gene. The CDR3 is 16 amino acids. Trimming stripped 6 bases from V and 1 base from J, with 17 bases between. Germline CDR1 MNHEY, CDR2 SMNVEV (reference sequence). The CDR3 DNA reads TGTGCCAGCAGACAACCCGGCAGATCAGGCACAGATACGCAGTATTTT. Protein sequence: CASRQPGRSGTDTQYF.

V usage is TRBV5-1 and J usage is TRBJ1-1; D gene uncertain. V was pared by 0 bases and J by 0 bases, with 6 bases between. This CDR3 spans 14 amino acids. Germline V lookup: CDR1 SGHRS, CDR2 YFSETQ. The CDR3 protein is CASSLGTLNTEAFF. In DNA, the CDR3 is TGCGCCAGCAGCTTGGGGACGTTGAACACTGAAGCTTTCTTT. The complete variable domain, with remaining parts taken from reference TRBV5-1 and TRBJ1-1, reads KAGVTQTPRYLIKTRGQQVTLSCSPISGHRSVSWYQQTPGQGLQFLFEYFSETQRNKGNFPGRFSGRQFSNSRSEMNVSTLELGDSALYLCASSLGTLNTEAFFGQGTRLTVV.

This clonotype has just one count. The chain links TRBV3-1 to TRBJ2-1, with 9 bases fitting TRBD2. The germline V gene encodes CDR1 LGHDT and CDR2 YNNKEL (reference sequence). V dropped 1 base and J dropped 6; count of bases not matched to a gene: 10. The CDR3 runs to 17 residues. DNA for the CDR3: TGTGCCAGCAGCCAAGTACGGCTAGCGGGAATGGGCAATGAGCAGTTCTTC. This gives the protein CASSQVRLAGMGNEQFF.

In DNA, the CDR3 is TGTGCCAGCAGCTTAGTGGTTGGGGGGATAGCCAAAAACATTCAGTACTTC. It translates to CASSLVVGGIAKNIQYF. The chain recombines TRBV7-8 with TRBJ2-4; TRBD2 is a possible D gene (6 bases). Germline CDR1 and CDR2: SGHVS and FQNEAQ. Trimming left V 1 base short and J 0 bases short, with 13 bases between. The CDR3 runs to 17 residues.

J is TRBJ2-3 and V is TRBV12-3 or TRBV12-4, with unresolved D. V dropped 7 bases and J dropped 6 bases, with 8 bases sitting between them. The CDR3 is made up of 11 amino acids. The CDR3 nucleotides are TGTGCCAGCACCCTAGGTGATACGCAGTATTTT. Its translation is CASTLGDTQYF.

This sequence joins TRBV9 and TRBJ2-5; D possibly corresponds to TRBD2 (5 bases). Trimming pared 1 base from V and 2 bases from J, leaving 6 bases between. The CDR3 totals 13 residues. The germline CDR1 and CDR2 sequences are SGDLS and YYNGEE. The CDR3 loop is CASSVSGQETQYF. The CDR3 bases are TGTGCCAGCAGCGTAAGCGGACAAGAGACCCAGTACTTC.

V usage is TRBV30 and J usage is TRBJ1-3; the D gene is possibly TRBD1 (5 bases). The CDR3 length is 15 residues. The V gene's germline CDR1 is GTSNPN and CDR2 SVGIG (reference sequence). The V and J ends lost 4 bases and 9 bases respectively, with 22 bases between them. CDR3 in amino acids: CAWNTPRGGEGTIYF. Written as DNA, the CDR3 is TGTGCCTGGAACACCCCCCGGGGCGGGGAGGGCACCATATATTTT. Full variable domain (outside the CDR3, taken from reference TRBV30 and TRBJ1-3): SQTIHQWPATLVQPVGSPLSLECTVEGTSNPNLYWYRQAAGRGLQLLFYSVGIGQISSEVPQNLSASRPQDRQFILSSKKLLLSDSGFYLCAWNTPRGGEGTIYFGEGSWLTVV.

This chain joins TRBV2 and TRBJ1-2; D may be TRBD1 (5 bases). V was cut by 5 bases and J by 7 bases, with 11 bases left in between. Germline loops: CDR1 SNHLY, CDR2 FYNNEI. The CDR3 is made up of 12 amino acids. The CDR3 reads CASSPEGFGYTF. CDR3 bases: TGTGCCAGCAGTCCTGAGGGGTTTGGCTACACCTTC. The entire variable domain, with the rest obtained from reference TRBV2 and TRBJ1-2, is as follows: EPEVTQTPSHQVTQMGQEVILRCVPISNHLYFYWYRQILGQKVEFLVSFYNNEISEKSEIFDDQFSVERPDGSNFTLKIRSTKLEDSAMYFCASSPEGFGYTFGSGTRLTVV.

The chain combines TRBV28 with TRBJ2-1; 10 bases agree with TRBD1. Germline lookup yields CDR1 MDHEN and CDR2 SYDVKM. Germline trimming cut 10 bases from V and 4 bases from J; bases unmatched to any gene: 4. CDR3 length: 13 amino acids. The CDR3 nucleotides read TGTGCCACGACAGGGGGCTATTACAATGAGCAGTTCTTC. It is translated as CATTGGYYNEQFF.

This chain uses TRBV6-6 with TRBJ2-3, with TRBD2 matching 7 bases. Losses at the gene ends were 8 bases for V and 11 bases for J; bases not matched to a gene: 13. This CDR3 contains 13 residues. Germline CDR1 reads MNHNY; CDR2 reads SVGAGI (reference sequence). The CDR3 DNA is TGTGCCAGCGACCAAAATAGCGGGTTGGGGCAGTATTTT. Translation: CASDQNSGLGQYF.

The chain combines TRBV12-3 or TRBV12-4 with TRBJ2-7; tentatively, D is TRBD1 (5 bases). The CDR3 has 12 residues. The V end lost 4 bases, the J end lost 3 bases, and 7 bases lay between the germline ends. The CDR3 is CASSSGRYEQYF. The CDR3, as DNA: TGTGCCAGCAGTTCAGGGCGCTACGAGCAGTACTTC.

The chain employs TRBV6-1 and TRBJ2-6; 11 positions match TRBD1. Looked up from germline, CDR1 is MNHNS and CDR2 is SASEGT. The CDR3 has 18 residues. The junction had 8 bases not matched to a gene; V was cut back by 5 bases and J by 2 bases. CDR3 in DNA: TGTGCCAGCAGTCCCCGAGGACAGGGGGCGCCTGGGGCCAACGTCCTGACTTTC. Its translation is CASSPRGQGAPGANVLTF.

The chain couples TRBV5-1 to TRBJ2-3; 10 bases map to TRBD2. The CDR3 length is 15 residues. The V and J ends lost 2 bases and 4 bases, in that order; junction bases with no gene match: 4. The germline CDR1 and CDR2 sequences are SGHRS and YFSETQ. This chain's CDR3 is CASSFLAGEPDTQYF. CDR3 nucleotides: TGCGCCAGCAGCTTCCTAGCGGGAGAACCAGATACGCAGTATTTT.